One sample yielded the 26 T cell receptor beta chains listed below, sequenced in a study of cytomegalovirus exposure and HLA in healthy donors. The PCR was carried out with 60 Vbeta primers and 13 Jbeta primers. Profiled with immunoSEQ multiplex PCR; TCRdb holds only in-frame clones, not every one. The sample yields approximately 52,000 clones, 77% seen once. Source material: PBMCs. All receptors come from a female donor in good health and CMV-seronegative.

The J gene is TRBJ2-5, the V gene TRBV9; D unresolved. The J call may be wrong; the DNA end is better matched by TRBJ2-7. The CDR3 totals 13 residues. Germline lookup yields CDR1 SGDLS and CDR2 YYNGEE. CDR3 nucleotides: TGTGCCAGCAGCGTAGGCCATGCCTACGAGCAGTACTTC. Translating gives CASSVGHAYEQYF.

This clone is a singleton in its sample. The chain couples TRBV6-5 to TRBJ2-7, with D maybe TRBD2 (6 bases). Germline V gene lookup returns CDR1 MNHEY and CDR2 SVGAGI. The CDR3 runs 15 residues. Between the trimmed V and J ends, which lost 3 bases and 1 base, there was a span of 13 bases. CDR3 nucleotides: TGTGCCAGCAGTTATGGGCGGGGCGGATCCTACGAGCAGTACTTC. This sequence encodes CASSYGRGGSYEQYF.

The chain couples TRBV28 to TRBJ1-3; a possible D gene is TRBD1 (5 bases). Germline V CDR1 and CDR2: MDHEN, SYDVKM. This CDR3 spans 15 amino acids. V gave up 6 bases and J gave up 4 bases, with 16 bases separating them. DNA for the CDR3: TGTGCCAGCAGCACTCCCCCGGGGGGAGGAAACACCATATATTTT. It yields the protein CASSTPPGGGNTIYF.

The chain carries TRBV9 and TRBJ2-7; TRBD1 agrees at 7 bases. CDR3 size: 15 residues. Germline assignment: CDR1 SGDLS and CDR2 YYNGEE. The ends lost 0 bases at V and 2 bases at J; junction bases unmatched: 5. CDR3 coding DNA: TGTGCCAGCAGCGTAGGGATACAGGGGCCCTACGAGCAGTACTTC. Translated: CASSVGIQGPYEQYF. Drawing the rest from reference TRBV9 and TRBJ2-7, the complete variable domain is DSGVTQTPKHLITATGQRVTLRCSPRSGDLSVYWYQQSLDQGLQFLIQYYNGEERAKGNILERFSAQQFPDLHSELNLSSLELGDSALYFCASSVGIQGPYEQYFGPGTRLTVT.

CDR3 DNA sequence: TGTGCCAGCAGTACGGGACTAGCGATCTTCAATGAGCAGTTCTTC. Its protein product is CASSTGLAIFNEQFF. V is TRBV6-5 and J is TRBJ2-1, with 10 bases identical to TRBD2. The V segment lost 5 bases and the J segment 6 bases; nucleotides outside the gene matches: 7. CDR3 size: 15 residues. In germline, CDR1 is MNHEY, CDR2 SVGAGI.

V usage is TRBV19 and J usage is TRBJ1-2; a weak D match, TRBD1 (5 bases). The V end was cut by 6 bases, the J end by 4 bases, with 24 bases between. The CDR3 extends over 17 amino acids. Germline values: CDR1 LNHDA, CDR2 SQIVND (reference sequence). CDR3 nucleotide sequence: TGTGCCAGTAGGGGAACAGATTTCGGGGGACGCATCTATGGCTACACCTTC. This encodes CASRGTDFGGRIYGYTF.

This chain connects TRBV19 to TRBJ1-2; D not certain. Per germline, CDR1 LNHDA and CDR2 SQIVND (reference sequence). The CDR3 length is 17 residues. With 0 bases removed from V and 6 bases from J, the gap between germline ends came to 20 bases. The CDR3 nucleotides are TGTGCCAGTAGTATAGATATAGAATCTGTCCTCGCCCATGGCTACACCTTC. It is translated as CASSIDIESVLAHGYTF.

The gene calls are TRBV2 and TRBJ1-5; possible D gene TRBD1, 5 bases. The germline V and J ends were trimmed by 4 bases and 2 bases, with 9 bases remaining between them. The germline CDR1 and CDR2 sequences are SNHLY and FYNNEI. The length of the CDR3 is 14 residues. The CDR3, as DNA: TGTGCCAGCAGTGCCGTCAGGGGCAATCAGCCCCAGCATTTT. Its protein is CASSAVRGNQPQHF.

The V gene is TRBV4-1, the J gene TRBJ2-1; D ambiguous. V lost 0 bases and J lost 1, with 16 bases in between. This CDR3 spans 18 amino acids. CDR1 and CDR2 (germline): MGHRA, YSYEKL. CDR3 protein: CASSQEEAGFGSYNEQFF. CDR3 sequence (DNA): TGCGCCAGCAGCCAAGAAGAAGCCGGGTTTGGGTCCTACAATGAGCAGTTCTTC.

This chain joins TRBV2 and TRBJ2-7; D is perhaps TRBD2 (5 bases). This CDR3 contains 15 residues. V lost 4 bases and J lost 2, with 15 bases in between. Germline V gene sequence: CDR1 SNHLY, CDR2 FYNNEI. DNA of the CDR3: TGTGCCAGCAGTGCCCTAGACTATGCGACCTACGAGCAGTACTTC. Protein product: CASSALDYATYEQYF.

This clone was seen just once. This sample includes further DNA sequences coding for the same CDR3. The chain recombines TRBV11-2 with TRBJ1-2, with D possibly being TRBD1 (5 bases). The CDR3 sequence is 15 residues long. Germline V gene lookup returns CDR1 SGHAT and CDR2 FQNNGV. V gave up 0 bases and J gave up 0 bases, with 8 bases separating them. CDR3: CASSLEGAANYGYTF. CDR3 in DNA: TGTGCCAGCAGCTTAGAAGGGGCCGCTAACTATGGCTACACCTTC.

This rearrangement joins TRBV10-3 to TRBJ1-2; weak D call: TRBD1 (6 bases). There are 15 residues in the CDR3. Trimming removed 1 base from V and 4 bases from J, with 13 bases in between. CDR1 ENHRY and CDR2 SYGVKD come from the germline V gene. The CDR3 loop is CAISEFPDSPYGYTF. In nucleotides, the CDR3 is TGTGCCATCAGTGAGTTCCCGGACAGTCCCTATGGCTACACCTTC.

This rearrangement joins TRBV25-1 to TRBJ2-5; 9 nucleotides align to TRBD1. Germline values: CDR1 MGHDK, CDR2 SYGVNS. The CDR3 runs to 16 residues. V gave up 1 base and J gave up 4 bases; unmatched junction bases: 7. The CDR3 is CASSELGQGKGETQYF. The CDR3 coding sequence is TGTGCCAGCAGTGAATTGGGACAGGGTAAGGGAGAGACCCAGTACTTC.

V is TRBV19 and J is TRBJ1-3, with D perhaps TRBD1 (6 bases). The CDR3 loop spans 15 amino acids. The germline V gene encodes CDR1 LNHDA and CDR2 SQIVND (reference sequence). V lost 3 bases to trimming and J lost 1 base, with 10 bases between them. CDR3 DNA sequence: TGTGCCAGTAGTATGGAGACAGGATCTGGAAACACCATATATTTT. This translates into CASSMETGSGNTIYF. The variable domain in full, with the rest retrieved from reference TRBV19 and TRBJ1-3, is DGGITQSPKYLFRKEGQNVTLSCEQNLNHDAMYWYRQDPGQGLRLIYYSQIVNDFQKGDIAEGYSVSREKKESFPLTVTSAQKNPTAFYLCASSMETGSGNTIYFGEGSWLTVV.

The chain has TRBV19 and TRBJ1-2; D possibly corresponds to TRBD1 (5 bases). Looked up from germline, CDR1 is LNHDA and CDR2 is SQIVND (reference sequence). The length of the CDR3 is 15 residues. Between the trimmed V and J ends, which lost 4 bases and 3 bases, there was a span of 15 bases. DNA for the CDR3: TGTGCCAGTAGTACAGGGTGGGCGATGCACTATGGCTACACCTTC. Amino acids: CASSTGWAMHYGYTF.

The chain carries TRBV28 and TRBJ1-6; no firm D call. Germline loops: CDR1 MDHEN, CDR2 SYDVKM. This CDR3 has 12 amino acids. V was cut by 6 bases and J by 11 bases, with 11 bases left in between. The CDR3 protein is CASRPQAAPLHF. The CDR3 region has the DNA TGTGCCAGCAGACCCCAGGCCGCACCCCTCCACTTT.

This chain links TRBV2 with TRBJ1-1, with D maybe TRBD1 (5 bases). This CDR3 has 12 residues. The ends were cut back, 4 bases at V and 5 bases at J, with 8 bases in the middle. The V gene's germline CDR1 is SNHLY and CDR2 FYNNEI. The CDR3 loop is CASSGGRTEAFF. The CDR3, as DNA: TGTGCCAGCAGTGGGGGGAGGACTGAAGCTTTCTTT.

This clone was observed a handful of times. The gene calls are TRBV11-3 and TRBJ2-3; D ambiguous. Germline-derived CDR1 and CDR2 are SGHNT and YENEEA. V lost 2 bases and J lost 3, with 12 bases in between. The CDR3 is made up of 15 amino acids. The CDR3 sequence: CASSLRVDVTDTQYF. The CDR3 bases are TGTGCCAGCAGCTTACGAGTAGATGTGACAGATACGCAGTATTTT.

The chain carries TRBV6-5 and TRBJ2-7, with D possibly being TRBD1 (7 bases). Germline lookup yields CDR1 MNHEY and CDR2 SVGAGI. CDR3 size: 15 residues. Trimming stripped 5 bases from V and 4 bases from J, with 18 bases between. The CDR3 loop reads CASSVNRGGWYEQYF. In nucleotides, the CDR3 is TGTGCCAGCAGTGTCAACAGGGGAGGATGGTACGAGCAGTACTTC.

The chain is built from TRBV4-2 and TRBJ1-2, with D unresolved. Germline CDR1 and CDR2: LGHNA and YNFKEQ. The CDR3 sequence is 14 residues long. V was trimmed by 0 bases and J by 3 bases, leaving 8 bases between them. The CDR3: CASSQEGIYYGYTF. In nucleotides, the CDR3 is TGTGCCAGCAGCCAAGAGGGCATCTACTATGGCTACACCTTC.

The chain couples TRBV23-1 to TRBJ1-6; D gene uncertain. TRBV23-1 falls under the ORF class, with uncertain function. The V gene lost 3 bases and the J gene lost 9 bases, with 3 bases spanning the gap. The CDR3 is made up of 11 amino acids. CDR3 in DNA: TGCGCCAGCAGTCACCGTTCACCCCTCCACTTT. It encodes CASSHRSPLHF.

The V and J genes are TRBV28 and TRBJ2-5; D is uncertain. From germline, CDR1 is MDHEN and CDR2 SYDVKM. V was pared by 10 bases and J by 2 bases, with 11 bases between. The CDR3 is 12 amino acids. The CDR3: CATMGSQETQYF. The CDR3, as DNA: TGTGCCACCATGGGCAGTCAAGAGACCCAGTACTTC.

Comment on this clone: Other nucleotide sequences in the sample specify the same CDR3. The rearrangement links TRBV18 to TRBJ2-7; 9 positions match TRBD1. The germline gives CDR1 KGHSH, CDR2 LQKENI. The CDR3 length is 15 residues. After removal of 0 bases from V and 2 bases from J, the junction contained 2 bases not matched to a gene. As DNA, the CDR3 is TGTGCCAGCTCACCACCGGGACAGGGTCCCTACGAGCAGTACTTC. Protein product: CASSPPGQGPYEQYF.

The chain recombines TRBV5-7 with TRBJ2-7, with TRBD1 matching 10 bases. Being an ORF, TRBV5-7 has a function that is uncertain. This CDR3 has 14 residues. The J segment lost 0 bases and the V segment lost 6 bases, leaving 3 bases of the junction unmatched. This chain's CDR3 is CASNGQGDSYEQYF. The CDR3 nucleotides read TGTGCCAGCAACGGACAGGGGGACTCCTACGAGCAGTACTTC.

The chain carries TRBV28 and TRBJ2-1, with a weak D call TRBD1 (5 bases). The CDR3 consists of 17 residues. Germline CDR1 and CDR2: MDHEN and SYDVKM. The germline V and J ends were trimmed by 5 bases and 3 bases, with 20 bases remaining between them. CDR3 in amino acids: CASSLRAGSILYNEQFF. The CDR3 nucleotides read TGTGCCAGCAGTCTAAGGGCAGGGTCTATCCTCTACAATGAGCAGTTCTTC.

The chain employs TRBV7-2 and TRBJ2-7; D is possibly TRBD1 (5 bases). Germline V gene data show CDR1 as SGHTA and CDR2 as FQGNSA. V was clipped by 1 base and J by 0 bases, with 7 bases between them. This CDR3 is built from 14 residues. The CDR3 sequence is CASSLVRDSYEQYF. Here the CDR3 DNA reads TGTGCCAGCAGCTTAGTCAGGGACTCCTACGAGCAGTACTTC. The full variable domain, completed using reference TRBV7-2 and TRBJ2-7, is GAGVSQSPSNKVTEKGKDVELRCDPISGHTALYWYRQSLGQGLEFLIYFQGNSAPDKSGLPSDRFSAERTGGSVSTLTIQRTQQEDSAVYLCASSLVRDSYEQYFGPGTRLTVT.